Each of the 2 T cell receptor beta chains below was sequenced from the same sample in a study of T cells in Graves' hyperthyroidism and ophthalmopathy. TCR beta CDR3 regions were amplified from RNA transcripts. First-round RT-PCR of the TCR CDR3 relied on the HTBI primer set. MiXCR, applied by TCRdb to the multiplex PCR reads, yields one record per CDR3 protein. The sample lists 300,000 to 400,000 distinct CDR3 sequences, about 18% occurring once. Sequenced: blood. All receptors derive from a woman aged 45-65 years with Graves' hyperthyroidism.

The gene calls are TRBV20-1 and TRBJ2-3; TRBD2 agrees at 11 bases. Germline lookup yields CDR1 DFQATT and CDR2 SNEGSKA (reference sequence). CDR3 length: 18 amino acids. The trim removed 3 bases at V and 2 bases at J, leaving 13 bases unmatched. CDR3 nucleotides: TGCAGTGCTAGGGGGGTAGCAGGGACTAGCGGCTTCACAGATACGCAGTATTTT. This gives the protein CSARGVAGTSGFTDTQYF.

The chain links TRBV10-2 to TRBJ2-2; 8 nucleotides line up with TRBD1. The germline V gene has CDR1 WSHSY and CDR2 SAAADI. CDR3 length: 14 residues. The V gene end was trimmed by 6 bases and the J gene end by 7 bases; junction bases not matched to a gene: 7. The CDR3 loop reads CASSNRGANGELFF. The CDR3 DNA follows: TGCGCCAGCAGCAACAGGGGGGCCAACGGGGAGCTGTTTTTT.